A selection of T cell receptor beta chains follows, all from one sample in a study of shared clonotypes between healthy human individuals. Repertoires were generated with immunoSEQ multiplex PCR, while TCRdb's copy carries only in-frame clones and drops some. The data hold millions of clones, with about 95% observed a single time. Sequencing was performed on naive CD8+ T cells sorted from blood. The receptors were sampled from a man between 18 and 35 years old in good health. Both conserved end residues are part of each CDR3. Size is omitted from some rows. Given values are once, few, many or a class for expanded clones.

J,V,size,CDR3
TRBJ2-5,TRBV11-1,.,CASSPPGQGAWETQYF
TRBJ2-3,TRBV6-5,once,CASIGGGTDTQYF
TRBJ2-7,TRBV30,once,CAWSKGVGRERYEQYF
TRBJ2-5,TRBV13,.,CASSSRDSQETQYF
TRBJ2-7,TRBV5-1,.,CASSSGTGMYEQYF
TRBJ2-3,TRBV5-6,.,CASSPKETGWRTDTQYF
TRBJ1-3,TRBV6-5,.,CASSTGQHSGNTIYF
TRBJ2-1,TRBV5-1,once,CASSLAPGPYNEQFF
TRBJ1-2,TRBV5-4,.,CASSMRQAMYYGYTF
TRBJ2-7,TRBV4-1,.,CASSQDRSYEQYF
TRBJ2-1,TRBV4-1,.,CASSRTSGRGYNEQFF
TRBJ2-5,TRBV10-3,.,CAISGLAEETQYF
TRBJ2-5,TRBV5-1,.,CASAWGTGTLQTQYF
TRBJ1-6,TRBV14,.,CASSQDSSRFNSPLHF
TRBJ1-1,TRBV7-9,.,CASSLTLKNTEAFF
TRBJ2-7,TRBV5-6,once,CASSFELAGGSYEQYF
TRBJ1-1,TRBV5-6,.,CASSNTGQTEAFF
TRBJ2-7,TRBV7-9,.,CASSSPAGGAYEQYF
TRBJ2-7,TRBV4-1,.,CASSQETGTDSYEQYF
TRBJ2-1,TRBV11-2,.,CASSLIPGHLSYNEQFF
TRBJ1-2,TRBV9,.,CASSVGDSPYGYTF
TRBJ1-1,TRBV5-4,.,CASSYDRDQLAFF
TRBJ2-5,TRBV10-3,.,CAISERQKQETQYF
TRBJ2-1,TRBV7-9,.,CASSLPTTEGNEQFF
TRBJ2-7,TRBV5-6,.,CASSLGPDGEASYEQYF
TRBJ1-1,TRBV9,.,CASSNSVDRMNTEAFF
TRBJ2-7,TRBV30,.,CAWSASAEQYF